Listed here is a single T cell receptor (beta chain). The source of the sample is a study of control samples from healthy donors and cancer patients. TCRdb's copy holds only in-frame clones and misses some; the assay was immunoSEQ multiplex PCR. Found here are 110,000 to 150,000 clones, around 94% of them singletons; the top ten hold around 13%. Germline values: CDR1 MNHEY, CDR2 SVGEGT. This CDR3 region has 14 residues. V was clipped by 7 bases and J by 1 base, with 11 bases between them. Sequencing input: blood. This clonotype was sampled from a man aged 35 to 55 in good health. The rearrangement links TRBV6-2 or TRBV6-3 to TRBJ1-5, with D uncertain. CDR3 in amino acids: CASTPVGSNQPQHF. The DNA for the CDR3 is TGTGCCAGCACCCCCGTAGGAAGCAATCAGCCCCAGCATTTT.